Each of the 18 T cell receptor beta chains below was sequenced from the same sample in a study of T cells expressing NK-cell markers. Reprocessing the 5' RACE reads, TCRdb reports a single entry for every CDR3 protein and omits DNA. Recorded here are about 460,000 distinct CDR3 sequences; the top ten clones represent 1.4%. The sequenced sample was blood T cells: a sorted CD56 or NKG2C T cell subset, CD4+ or CD8+ T cells, or bulk PBMC T cells (not recorded which). Receptors were obtained from a woman in her 50s in good health.

This chain links TRBV29-1 with TRBJ2-1; there is no DNA to check the TCRdb D call of TRBD2. This CDR3 contains 15 residues. Germline V gives CDR1 SQVTM, CDR2 ANQGSEA. This CDR3 is CSGGVASGPYNEQFF.

The V gene is TRBV7-9, the J gene TRBJ2-1; TCRdb's D call of TRBD1 is untestable without DNA. The CDR3 covers 14 residues. Germline assignment: CDR1 SEHNR and CDR2 FQNEAQ (reference sequence). The CDR3 reads CASSYIQGLDEQFF.

This sequence joins TRBV6-2 or TRBV6-3 and TRBJ2-2; TCRdb's D call, TRBD2, is unchecked because there is no DNA. Germline-derived CDR1 and CDR2 are MNHEY and SVGEGT. The CDR3 extends over 16 amino acids. The CDR3 loop is CASSRLAGAASGELFF.

The CDR3 here is CASSWDRGQTDTQYF. The chain is built from TRBV27 and TRBJ2-3; the TCRdb call, TRBD1, lacks DNA for checking. The CDR3 length is 15 residues. Germline V gives CDR1 MNHEY, CDR2 SMNVEV (reference sequence).

This chain joins TRBV4-2 and TRBJ1-3; TCRdb returns TRBD1, unconfirmable since there is no DNA. This CDR3 is built from 16 residues. CDR1 is LGHNA and CDR2 is YNFKEQ in the germline V gene. This CDR3 is CASSEGWAGVGNTIYF.

The V call is TRBV3-1, the J call TRBJ2-2. The CDR3 totals 18 residues. CDR1 is LGHDT, CDR2 YNNKEL, per germline (reference sequence). The CDR3 spells CASSQGHPGTPNTGELFF.

This chain uses TRBV7-2 with TRBJ2-3; lacking DNA, the TRBD1 call made by TCRdb goes unchecked. The CDR3 has 17 amino acids. Germline CDR1 reads SGHTA; CDR2 reads FQGNSA. The CDR3 here is CASSLAKGQGSTDTQYF.

J is TRBJ2-3 and V is TRBV20-1; TCRdb picks TRBD2, but there is no DNA to check that call. Germline CDR1 and CDR2: DFQATT and SNEGSKA (reference sequence). The CDR3 runs 18 residues. The CDR3 here is CSASPPHIAGFTGDTQYF.

The chain has TRBV5-1 and TRBJ2-1; TCRdb lists TRBD2, though no DNA is available to test this call. The germline V gene has CDR1 SGHRS and CDR2 YFSETQ. The CDR3 runs to 20 residues. The CDR3 protein is CASRLAGLALTSGPYNEQFF.

This chain links TRBV12-3 or TRBV12-4 with TRBJ2-7; with no DNA, the TCRdb D assignment of TRBD1 cannot be verified. This CDR3 is built from 14 residues. The CDR3 sequence: CASSLFGTTYEQYF.

The chain couples TRBV10-3 to TRBJ1-1; TCRdb's D gene call, TRBD1, goes unchecked for lack of DNA. The CDR3 runs to 14 residues. Germline V CDR1 and CDR2: ENHRY, SYGVKD. The CDR3 region is CAISARDKNTEAFF.

The V and J genes are TRBV20-1 and TRBJ2-1; TCRdb returns TRBD2, unconfirmable since there is no DNA. The CDR3 is made up of 20 amino acids. CDR1 DFQATT and CDR2 SNEGSKA come from the germline V gene (reference sequence). This CDR3 is CSARVLTSGPSPSSYNEQFF.

The chain recombines TRBV11-3 with TRBJ2-2; TCRdb proposes TRBD2, but this gene call is untestable without DNA. This CDR3 has 19 amino acids. CDR1 is SGHNT, CDR2 YENEEA, per germline. This CDR3 is CASSLDLGSSVRAQGELFF.

V is TRBV5-1 and J is TRBJ1-1; the TRBD1 assignment by TCRdb is unverifiable without DNA. The CDR3 contains 16 residues. CDR1 is SGHRS and CDR2 is YFSETQ in the germline V gene. This CDR3 is CASSLVPGQGRAEAFF.

The chain joins TRBV11-2 to TRBJ2-1; the TRBD2 assignment by TCRdb is unverifiable without DNA. CDR3 length equals 15 residues. Per germline, CDR1 SGHAT and CDR2 FQNNGV. The CDR3 protein is CASSYTSGSGYEQFF.

J is TRBJ2-1 and V is TRBV19. The CDR3 has 18 residues. Germline-derived CDR1 and CDR2 are LNHDA and SQIVND (reference sequence). The CDR3: CASSIRRVAQSSYNEQFF. Combining the CDR3 with reference TRBV19 and TRBJ2-1 gives the whole variable domain DGGITQSPKYLFRKEGQNVTLSCEQNLNHDAMYWYRQDPGQGLRLIYYSQIVNDFQKGDIAEGYSVSREKKESFPLTVTSAQKNPTAFYLCASSIRRVAQSSYNEQFFGPGTRLTVL.

The rearrangement joins TRBV19 to TRBJ2-1. Germline V CDR1 and CDR2: LNHDA, SQIVND (reference sequence). CDR3 size: 12 residues. This chain's CDR3 is CASKHYGDEQFF.

The chain links TRBV2 to TRBJ2-5; the TCRdb call, TRBD1, lacks DNA for checking. The CDR3 runs to 14 residues. The germline CDR1 and CDR2 sequences are SNHLY and FYNNEI. The CDR3 sequence is CASRRRVLGETQYF.